These T cell receptor beta chains were read from a single sample in a study of shared clonotypes between healthy human individuals. Profiling relied on immunoSEQ multiplex PCR, and the TCRdb table lists in-frame clones only, not all of them. The data hold a few million clones, with approximately 95% observed a single time. Sequenced input: naive CD4+ T cells from PBMCs. The receptors shown here come from a man younger than 35 in good health. Some clones in this sample may be carry-over from other donors' samples. CDR3s include the opening cysteine and the closing phenylalanine or tryptophan. Each record gives: J gene, D gene, V gene, CDR3 protein. D genes are given only for firm matches.

TRBJ2-7	-	TRBV5-4	CASRDFGDAYEQYF
TRBJ2-5	TRBD2	TRBV5-1	CASSLGLAGGPGETQYF
TRBJ2-1	-	TRBV9	CASSVSGLPYNEQFF
TRBJ1-6	-	TRBV5-7	CASSSAGTYDHNSPLHF
TRBJ1-4	TRBD1	TRBV5-1	CASSQGQLNEKLFF
TRBJ1-1	TRBD1	TRBV5-1	CASSTTGGNTEAFF
TRBJ2-3	-	TRBV5-1	CASSLDWATDTQYF
TRBJ2-1	TRBD1	TRBV28	CASTQLGQGYEQFF
TRBJ1-3	-	TRBV28	CASSSPDSSGNTIYF
TRBJ1-1	TRBD1	TRBV5-1	CASSLPTGSGTEAFF
TRBJ2-1	TRBD1	TRBV7-9	CASSSGQGAHNEQFF
TRBJ1-6	-	TRBV7-9	CASSLLSGMNSPLHF
TRBJ2-7	TRBD1	TRBV15	CATSRDKGTGAFEQYF
TRBJ2-6	-	TRBV4-1	CASSQRVDRPSGANVLTF
TRBJ2-3	-	TRBV11-3	CASSLGGSTDTQYF
TRBJ2-3	TRBD1	TRBV7-9	CASSKDRGPDTQYF
TRBJ2-1	-	TRBV27	CASSFGGSYNEQFF
TRBJ2-6	-	TRBV6-1	CASSERWSGANVLTF
TRBJ1-3	-	TRBV5-6	CASSSRDSGNTIYF
TRBJ2-1	TRBD2	TRBV18	CASSPLKAGVTHNEQFF
TRBJ1-2	-	TRBV5-4	CASSLRTANYGYTF
TRBJ2-7	-	TRBV7-9	CASSTLWTGRENEQYF
TRBJ2-1	TRBD2	TRBV7-6	CASSIGTSGSSYNEQFF
TRBJ2-6	TRBD1	TRBV7-9	CASSGTGAGANVLTF
TRBJ2-3	-	TRBV2	CASNIFQGSGDTQYF
TRBJ2-2	TRBD2	TRBV6-1	CASSIGLAGTGELFF
TRBJ1-5	TRBD1	TRBV28	CASSPDRGNQPQHF
TRBJ1-2	-	TRBV6-1	CASSLTANYGYTF
TRBJ2-7	TRBD1	TRBV5-1	CASTGTAPYEQYF
TRBJ1-5	-	TRBV15	CATSRTDQPQHF
TRBJ1-4	-	TRBV28	CASSFYDPDNEKLFF
TRBJ1-4	TRBD1	TRBV11-2	CASSLGTGDFNEKLFF
TRBJ1-1	TRBD1	TRBV4-1	CASSQIQGDVAFF
TRBJ1-1	TRBD1	TRBV7-2	CASSLGRDSEAFF
TRBJ1-5	-	TRBV7-6	CASSLGLNQPQHF
TRBJ1-3	-	TRBV4-3	CASSQDRKYRSGNTIYF
TRBJ1-1	-	TRBV5-1	CASSARTVNTEAFF
TRBJ2-5	TRBD1	TRBV5-1	CASSLVGQGVGKTQYF
TRBJ2-4	-	TRBV5-1	CASSLVEGKNIQYF
TRBJ2-2	TRBD1	TRBV5-1	CASSLRQGGTGELFF
TRBJ2-5	-	TRBV19	CASSITGTETQYF
TRBJ2-1	-	TRBV7-8	CASSLDTAGPGDEQFF
TRBJ1-3	TRBD1	TRBV10-3	CAIRTGTGGKNTIYF
TRBJ2-1	TRBD2	TRBV7-9	CASSTRLAGYNEQFF
TRBJ1-1	-	TRBV15	CATSTQGGRAFF
TRBJ2-7	-	TRBV7-2	CASSLGSGLTYEQYF
TRBJ2-7	-	TRBV15	CATSRDRIGRGYEQYF
TRBJ2-3	-	TRBV5-4	CASSLVASGGKDTQYF
TRBJ2-3	TRBD2	TRBV7-3	CASSLTRGAADTQYF